The rows below give T cell receptor beta chains drawn from one sample of a study of blood T cell repertoires in COVID-19. Produced via immunoSEQ multiplex PCR; TCRdb's table is partial and in-frame only. This sample has about 480,000 clones; around 88% occur once, and the top ten carry about 12%. Source material: peripheral blood. The receptors stem from a woman aged 45-60 years with COVID-19, enrolled during active disease. Each CDR3 is given with its conserved first and last residue. The D gene is left open where the match is weak. Only part of the rows carry a size: once, few, many, or a class if the clone is expanded.

len	d_gene	abundance	v_gene	j_gene	CDR3aa	CDR3nt
13	-	-	TRBV20-1	TRBJ2-7	CSASKPLAYEQYF	TGCAGTGCTAGTAAGCCCCTCGCCTACGAGCAGTACTTC
16	-	-	TRBV29-1	TRBJ1-2	CSVETALKSNGGGYTF	TGCAGCGTTGAGACAGCCTTAAAGTCTAACGGTGGGGGCTACACCTTC
13	-	-	TRBV5-1	TRBJ2-7	CASSPGDTYEQYF	TGCGCCAGCAGCCCCGGAGATACCTACGAGCAGTACTTC
15	-	-	TRBV4-1	TRBJ2-7	CASSHQTQESYEQYF	TGCGCCAGCAGCCACCAAACCCAGGAATCCTACGAGCAGTACTTC
16	-	-	TRBV24-1	TRBJ1-4	CATSDFSRGLNEKLFF	TGTGCCACCAGTGATTTCTCGAGGGGGTTAAATGAAAAACTGTTTTTT
16	-	many	TRBV7-6	TRBJ1-3	CASSAQSVISGNTIYF	TGTGCCAGCAGCGCACAATCAGTGATCTCTGGAAACACCATATATTTT
16	TRBD1	once	TRBV18	TRBJ2-2	CASSPGTGQNTGELFF	TGTGCCAGCTCACCAGGGACAGGGCAGAACACCGGGGAGCTGTTTTTT
16	-	-	TRBV19	TRBJ2-1	CASREGGGGRGGEQFF	TGTGCCAGTAGGGAAGGGGGAGGGGGGCGCGGCGGTGAGCAGTTCTTC
11	-	few	TRBV4-1	TRBJ2-2	CASSLGRELFF	TGCGCCAGCAGTCTTGGGCGGGAGCTGTTTTTT
17	TRBD1	-	TRBV5-1	TRBJ2-7	CASSLGSNRGTSYEQYF	TGCGCCAGCAGCTTGGGCTCCAACAGGGGGACCTCCTACGAGCAGTACTTC
12	TRBD1	once	TRBV6-5	TRBJ2-7	CASRTGPYEQYF	TGTGCCTCTAGGACAGGGCCATACGAGCAGTACTTC
16	TRBD1	few	TRBV4-2	TRBJ1-6	CASSQTPGQGYSPLHF	TGTGCCAGCAGCCAAACCCCCGGACAGGGGTACTCACCCCTCCACTTT
11	-	-	TRBV20-1	TRBJ1-4	CSARLLEKLFF	TGCAGTGCTAGACTCCTAGAAAAACTGTTTTTT
14	-	-	TRBV27	TRBJ1-1	CASFGWGEGTEAFF	TGTGCCAGCTTCGGTTGGGGAGAGGGAACTGAAGCTTTCTTT
13	-	-	TRBV12-3/TRBV12-4	TRBJ1-2	CASSLVAEYGYTF	TGTGCCAGCAGTTTAGTTGCGGAGTATGGCTACACCTTC
15	-	-	TRBV27	TRBJ2-1	CASSSGGVNYNEQFF	TGTGCCAGCAGTTCTGGCGGGGTTAACTACAATGAGCAGTTCTTC
14	TRBD1	-	TRBV9	TRBJ2-3	CASNLVGGQDTQYF	TGTGCCAGCAACTTAGTAGGGGGCCAAGATACGCAGTATTTT
13	-	-	TRBV15	TRBJ2-1	CASRDSTYNEQFF	TGTGCCTCGCGGGACAGCACTTACAATGAGCAGTTCTTC
16	TRBD2	-	TRBV30	TRBJ2-7	CAWSSGGRLSSYEQYF	TGTGCCTGGAGTAGCGGGGGGCGTCTAAGCTCCTACGAGCAGTACTTC
15	TRBD2	-	TRBV2	TRBJ2-1	CASSSLAGGPYEQFF	TGTGCCAGCAGTTCTCTAGCGGGGGGGCCCTATGAGCAGTTCTTC
14	-	few	TRBV4-1	TRBJ1-1	CASSQETDFREAFF	TGCGCCAGCAGCCAAGAGACGGACTTTCGGGAAGCTTTCTTT
17	-	-	TRBV7-9	TRBJ2-7	CASSSSPWGERSYEQYF	TGTGCCAGCAGCTCATCTCCGTGGGGCGAGAGGTCCTACGAGCAGTACTTC
13	-	-	TRBV12-5	TRBJ1-1	CASGGQGHTEAFF	TGTGCTAGTGGTGGGCAGGGGCACACTGAAGCTTTCTTT
17	-	-	TRBV3-1/TRBV3-2	TRBJ2-1	CASSQGFIQGRTNEQFF	TGTGCCAGCAGCCAAGGATTCATACAGGGAAGAACCAATGAGCAGTTCTTC
12	TRBD1	once	TRBV2	TRBJ1-2	CASKGQGGGYTF	TGTGCCAGCAAAGGACAGGGAGGGGGCTACACCTTC
15	-	-	TRBV5-6	TRBJ1-1	CASSPTGYMNTEAFF	TGTGCCAGCAGCCCGACAGGTTACATGAACACTGAAGCTTTCTTT
14	-	-	TRBV19	TRBJ1-2	CASSMNEVLRGYTF	TGTGCCAGTAGTATGAATGAAGTCCTGAGGGGCTACACCTTC
13	-	-	TRBV7-2	TRBJ1-2	CASSSQSPYGYTF	TGTGCCAGCAGCTCACAGAGTCCCTATGGCTACACCTTC
14	TRBD1	-	TRBV5-1	TRBJ2-5	CASSTGTAGETQYF	TGCGCCAGCAGCACCGGGACAGCTGGGGAGACCCAGTACTTC
15	-	-	TRBV7-6	TRBJ2-3	CASSLRTLSTDTQYF	TGTGCCAGCAGCTTACGGACATTGAGCACAGATACGCAGTATTTT
15	TRBD1	-	TRBV6-5	TRBJ2-7	CASSIIPGTAYEQYF	TGTGCCAGCAGTATAATCCCTGGGACAGCCTACGAGCAGTACTTC
13	-	-	TRBV2	TRBJ2-7	CASSEDLQATQGF	TGTGCCAGCAGTGAAGATCTCCAGGCTACCCAGGGCTTC
17	-	-	TRBV7-3	TRBJ2-6	CASSSPRAYSGANVLTF	TGTGCCAGCAGCTCCCCTCGCGCCTACTCTGGGGCCAACGTCCTGACTTTC
13	-	-	TRBV19	TRBJ2-7	CASSLDRATGQYF	TGTGCCAGTAGTCTGGACAGAGCTACGGGGCAGTACTTC
17	TRBD2	-	TRBV29-1	TRBJ2-2	CSVEAVPSGGYTGELFF	TGCAGCGTTGAAGCCGTCCCTAGCGGGGGTTACACCGGGGAGCTGTTTTTT
11	-	-	TRBV3-1/TRBV3-2	TRBJ1-1	CASSQMRQAFF	TGTGCCAGCAGCCAAATGCGCCAAGCTTTCTTT